Detailed here is one T cell receptor beta chain. The antigen is undetermined. The data belong to a study of CD8+CD57+ T cells in acquired aplastic anemia. Study context: Yields of DNA that came from sorted CD4+ and CD8+ cells averaged approximately 3.5 ug.

TCR beta VDJ and CDR3 profiling used genomic DNA as template. TCRdb ran MiXCR on the reads and lists one entry per CDR3 protein. The sample has hundreds of thousands of distinct CDR3 sequences; about a third are singletons. Study conclusions and caveats: Significance was not reached for CD8+ Simpson's diversity between patients and controls. The study identified roughly 29 CD8+ CDR3 sequences shared by patients and controls.

The CDR3 extends over 14 amino acids. The germline CDR1 and CDR2 sequences are SGHRS and YFSETQ. V gave up 0 bases and J gave up 4 bases, with 8 bases separating them. Individuals selected for sequencing had exhibited CD8+CD57+ cell expansion on flow cytometry. Severe acquired aplastic anemia affected all patients. The sequence derives from a human donor with aplastic anemia. The source material was sorted CD4+, CD8+, or CD8+CD57+ T cells (not recorded which) from PBMCs. V and J are TRBV5-1 and TRBJ2-1; D ambiguous. CDR3 in DNA: TGCGCCAGCAGCTTGGCTAGTTGGTACAATGAGCAGTTCTTC. It encodes CASSLASWYNEQFF.